The rows below give T cell receptor beta chains drawn from one sample of a study of T cell repertoires in aging, cancer and after chemotherapy. A single record per CDR3 protein comes from TCRdb applying MiXCR to the multiplex PCR reads. The repertoire holds around 12,000 distinct CDR3 sequences, with less than 30% as singletons. The sequenced sample was blood. Receptor source: a human donor in good health. Both conserved end residues are part of each CDR3. The order of the fields is D gene, CDR3 length, J gene, clone size, V gene, CDR3 DNA, CDR3 protein. D genes are given only for firm matches. The size of a clone is reported for some rows only, either as once, few or many, or as a class for expanded clones.

-,14,TRBJ2-2,few,TRBV4-2,TGTGCCAGCAGGGGGGGCCTGAACACCGGGGAGCTGTTTTTT,CASRGGLNTGELFF
-,14,TRBJ2-7,many,TRBV18,TGTGCCGGTAACCGGGACGGTGGTCCTTACGAGCAGTACTTC,CAGNRDGGPYEQYF
-,13,TRBJ2-1,few,TRBV7-3,TGTGCCAGCAGCTTACGGGGGGCAGGTGAGCAGTTCTTC,CASSLRGAGEQFF
TRBD2,17,TRBJ2-7,-,TRBV6-1,TGTGCCAGCATTCCCCGGGGGAGGGCGGGGGGCTACGAAGAGCAGTACTTC,CASIPRGRAGGYEEQYF
-,15,TRBJ1-6,many,TRBV6-5,TGTGCCAGCAGTCCCGGGTCACTCCTTAATTCACCCCTCCACTTT,CASSPGSLLNSPLHF
TRBD1,16,TRBJ1-3,-,TRBV7-6,TGTGCCAGCAGCGCGAGGACAGGGGGCCGTGGAAACACCATATATTTT,CASSARTGGRGNTIYF
-,15,TRBJ2-5,few,TRBV12-3/TRBV12-4,TGTGCCAGCAGTTTAGCCGGAGGACTCCAAGAGACCCAGTACTTC,CASSLAGGLQETQYF
-,12,TRBJ2-7,-,TRBV29-1,TGCAGCGTTGCTGGCGCATCCTACGAGCAGTACTTC,CSVAGASYEQYF
-,14,TRBJ1-1,few,TRBV5-1,TGCGCCAGCAGCTTGAGTGGCATGAACACTGAAGCTTTCTTT,CASSLSGMNTEAFF
TRBD1,14,TRBJ2-3,-,TRBV6-6,TGTGCCAGCAGTTCCCCAGGGGGCCCAGATACGCAGTATTTT,CASSSPGGPDTQYF
-,15,TRBJ1-1,-,TRBV5-1,TGCGCCAGCAGCTTGCCGGGGACGGAGAACACTGAAGCTTTCTTT,CASSLPGTENTEAFF
-,14,TRBJ2-7,few,TRBV6-5,TGTGCCAGCAGTTACAGGGGTGGGTCCTACGAGCAGTACTTC,CASSYRGGSYEQYF
TRBD2,16,TRBJ2-1,-,TRBV20-1,TGCAGTGCTAGGACTAGCGGGGGGGCCGCCTACAATGAGCAGTTCTTC,CSARTSGGAAYNEQFF
-,13,TRBJ2-4,-,TRBV6-6,TGTGCCAGCAGTTACACAGGGATGAACATTCAGTACTTC,CASSYTGMNIQYF
-,13,TRBJ1-1,-,TRBV7-9,TGTGCCAGCAGCTTAGGGACAGCAACTGAAGCTTTCTTT,CASSLGTATEAFF
TRBD2,18,TRBJ2-1,-,TRBV2,TGTGCCAGCAGTGAAGCGGGGGGACTAGCGGGTTCCTACAATGAGCAGTTCTTC,CASSEAGGLAGSYNEQFF
-,12,TRBJ1-2,many,TRBV12-3/TRBV12-4,TGTGCCAGCACCTTAACAGGGAGAGGCTACACCTTC,CASTLTGRGYTF
-,14,TRBJ1-1,few,TRBV19,TGTGCCAGTAGTATAGCTCGGGGGAACACTGAAGCTTTCTTT,CASSIARGNTEAFF
-,14,TRBJ1-1,-,TRBV6-1,TGTGCCAGCAGTGAGGGGGGGATGAACACTGAAGCTTTCTTT,CASSEGGMNTEAFF
-,13,TRBJ2-2,-,TRBV20-1,TGCAGTGCTAAAGGGGGGTGGACCGGGGAGCTGTTTTTT,CSAKGGWTGELFF
-,13,TRBJ1-5,many,TRBV19,TGTGCCACCTCCGGACGGTCCAATCAGCCCCAGCATTTT,CATSGRSNQPQHF
TRBD1,14,TRBJ2-3,-,TRBV24-1,TGTGCCACTTGGACAGGGGACACCACCATGGTGCAGTATTTT,CATWTGDTTMVQYF
-,13,TRBJ2-3,few,TRBV14,TGTGCCAGCAGCCGGAACAGGGAGGATACGCAGTATTTT,CASSRNREDTQYF
-,14,TRBJ1-2,-,TRBV28,TGTGCCAGCAGCCTAGGGAGGGGAAACTATGGCTACACCTTC,CASSLGRGNYGYTF
TRBD2,17,TRBJ2-5,-,TRBV6-5,TGTGCCAGCAGTCGGGGGGGAACAATTCGCGGGTTGGAGACCCAGTACTTC,CASSRGGTIRGLETQYF
TRBD2,21,TRBJ2-3,few,TRBV7-9,TGTGCCAGCAGCTTCTTTGGACTAGCGGGGACAAGATACTCTAGCACAGATACGCAGTATTTT,CASSFFGLAGTRYSSTDTQYF
TRBD2,16,TRBJ2-5,-,TRBV10-1,TGCGCCAGCCCAATTGATAGCGGGGGGTACCAAGAGACCCAGTACTTC,CASPIDSGGYQETQYF
-,15,TRBJ2-3,few,TRBV4-3,TGCGCCAGCAGCCAACGGTATCGTGGGGCAGATACGCAGTATTTT,CASSQRYRGADTQYF
-,12,TRBJ2-3,few,TRBV12-3/TRBV12-4,TGTGCCAGCAGTCAATCCCCAGGTACGCAGTATTTT,CASSQSPGTQYF